This TCR beta chain was identified in a study of blood T cells in healthy people across ages. Whole-study context: Template switching captured about one barcoded beta molecule per two T cells.

Primed by a sample-barcoded 5' primer and a J-beta primer mix, a second PCR proceeded for 7 to 11 cycles. Individual samples furnished no less than 3 million CDR3-containing paired-end reads apiece. TCRdb fed the 5' RACE reads into MiXCR, producing one record per CDR3 protein. The sample carries around 970,000 distinct CDR3 sequences, about 51% recorded once. There are 17 residues in the CDR3. The germline CDR1 and CDR2 sequences are MDHEN and SYDVKM. Collection of roughly 9.8 milliliters of peripheral blood was performed for each donor. On this clonotype itself: A read error may account for a junction end that differs from germline.

The sample comprised blood. The receptor comes from a woman aged 55-70 years in good health. The chain joins TRBV28 to TRBJ2-7; D is possibly TRBD2 (6 bases). CDR3 sequence: CTSRPDRGTPVWNEQYF. CDR3 nucleotide sequence: TGTACCAGCAGGCCAGACCGAGGGACTCCTGTTTGGAATGAGCAGTACTTC.